A selection of T cell receptor beta chains follows, all from one sample in a study of shared clonotypes between healthy human individuals. Assay used: immunoSEQ multiplex PCR; TCRdb lists only in-frame clones, some missing. The sample records around 700,000 clones, less than 85% being singletons. The sequenced sample was memory CD4+ T cells sorted from blood. Receptors were obtained from a woman aged 25 to 39 in good health. The CDR3 runs from the conserved cysteine through the conserved F or W. Fields, in order: clone size, J gene, D gene, V gene, CDR3 DNA, CDR3 protein. D genes are given only for firm matches. Size tells how often a clone was seen (once, few, many) or the class of an expanded clone, and some rows leave it out.

clone_size: NA
j_call: TRBJ2-7
d_call: TRBD1
v_call: TRBV28
cdr3_nt: TGTGCCAGCAGAACCAAATTTACAGGGGTGGCCTACGAGCAGTACTTC
cdr3_aa: CASRTKFTGVAYEQYF

clone_size: NA
j_call: TRBJ2-1
d_call: TRBD2
v_call: TRBV6-5
cdr3_nt: TGTGCCAGCAGTTCCGGACTAGCGGGAGGGTTGGATGAGCAGTTCTTC
cdr3_aa: CASSSGLAGGLDEQFF

clone_size: NA
j_call: TRBJ1-2
d_call: NA
v_call: TRBV2
cdr3_nt: TGTGCCAGCAACCTGGCGGCTAACTATGGCTACACCTTC
cdr3_aa: CASNLAANYGYTF

clone_size: few
j_call: TRBJ2-2
d_call: NA
v_call: TRBV9
cdr3_nt: TGTGCCAGCAGCGTAGTGTCAGGCGCACTATCCGGGGAGCTGTTTTTT
cdr3_aa: CASSVVSGALSGELFF

clone_size: NA
j_call: TRBJ2-7
d_call: TRBD1
v_call: TRBV28
cdr3_nt: TGTGCCAGCAGCTCAGGGGGTAGGGGGTACTCCTCCTACGAGCAGTACTTC
cdr3_aa: CASSSGGRGYSSYEQYF

clone_size: few
j_call: TRBJ2-7
d_call: NA
v_call: TRBV28
cdr3_nt: TGTGCCAGCAGTTCTCAAGAGGGGATGCGATACGAGCAGTACTTC
cdr3_aa: CASSSQEGMRYEQYF

clone_size: NA
j_call: TRBJ1-3
d_call: NA
v_call: TRBV5-1
cdr3_nt: TGCGCCAGCAGCTTGGGGGCAGCTACCTCTGGAAACACCATATATTTT
cdr3_aa: CASSLGAATSGNTIYF

clone_size: NA
j_call: TRBJ2-7
d_call: NA
v_call: TRBV5-8
cdr3_nt: TGTGCCAGCAGCTTGCTAAACAGCAACTCCTACGAGCAGTACTTC
cdr3_aa: CASSLLNSNSYEQYF

clone_size: once
j_call: TRBJ1-5
d_call: NA
v_call: TRBV4-1
cdr3_nt: TGCGCCAGCAGCCAAGATTCGGCTCTCCAGCCCCAGCATTTT
cdr3_aa: CASSQDSALQPQHF

clone_size: once
j_call: TRBJ2-5
d_call: TRBD2
v_call: TRBV7-3
cdr3_nt: TGTGCCAGCAGCAAATCCGGGGGGACCCAAGAGACCCAGTACTTC
cdr3_aa: CASSKSGGTQETQYF

clone_size: NA
j_call: TRBJ1-1
d_call: NA
v_call: TRBV6-1
cdr3_nt: TGTGCCAGCAGTGAAGCGGAGGCGTCTGAAGCTTTCTTT
cdr3_aa: CASSEAEASEAFF

clone_size: NA
j_call: TRBJ2-1
d_call: NA
v_call: TRBV4-1
cdr3_nt: TGCGCCAGCAGCCAAGTGGGCGACTACTGGGGCAATGAGCAGTTCTTC
cdr3_aa: CASSQVGDYWGNEQFF

clone_size: NA
j_call: TRBJ1-5
d_call: NA
v_call: TRBV6-5
cdr3_nt: TGTGCCAGCAGTTACTCGTTCCGCTCCAATCAGCCCCAGCATTTT
cdr3_aa: CASSYSFRSNQPQHF

clone_size: NA
j_call: TRBJ2-3
d_call: NA
v_call: TRBV19
cdr3_nt: TGTGCCAGTAGTATAAGGACCCGAAACACAGATACGCAGTATTTT
cdr3_aa: CASSIRTRNTDTQYF

clone_size: NA
j_call: TRBJ2-3
d_call: NA
v_call: TRBV15
cdr3_nt: TGTGCCACCAGCAGAGGACAGCCCTTTACCACAGATACGCAGTATTTT
cdr3_aa: CATSRGQPFTTDTQYF

clone_size: NA
j_call: TRBJ1-1
d_call: NA
v_call: TRBV5-4
cdr3_nt: TGTGCCAGCAGCTACCGAAGAAACACTGAAGCTTTCTTT
cdr3_aa: CASSYRRNTEAFF

clone_size: NA
j_call: TRBJ1-2
d_call: NA
v_call: TRBV15
cdr3_nt: TGTGCCACCAGCCCTGGACAACTCGTATATGGCTACACCTTC
cdr3_aa: CATSPGQLVYGYTF

clone_size: NA
j_call: TRBJ2-5
d_call: TRBD2
v_call: TRBV19
cdr3_nt: TGTGCCAGTAGTGAGAAGCGGGGGATTGAAGAGACCCAGTACTTC
cdr3_aa: CASSEKRGIEETQYF

clone_size: once
j_call: TRBJ2-3
d_call: TRBD2
v_call: TRBV9
cdr3_nt: TGTGCCAGCAGCGTAGGCGTTAGCGGGAGTACAGATACGCAGTATTTT
cdr3_aa: CASSVGVSGSTDTQYF

clone_size: NA
j_call: TRBJ1-3
d_call: NA
v_call: TRBV30
cdr3_nt: TGTGCCTTTTCCCGGGACACGCTTAGCTCTGGAAACACCATATATTTT
cdr3_aa: CAFSRDTLSSGNTIYF

clone_size: once
j_call: TRBJ2-7
d_call: NA
v_call: TRBV6-6
cdr3_nt: TGTGCCAGCAGGGACGGAGGGGCTAACTACGAGCAATACTTC
cdr3_aa: CASRDGGANYEQYF

clone_size: NA
j_call: TRBJ1-5
d_call: NA
v_call: TRBV28
cdr3_nt: TGTGCCAGCAGTGCGCCCCTAAATCCCGATCAGCCCCAGCATTTT
cdr3_aa: CASSAPLNPDQPQHF

clone_size: few
j_call: TRBJ2-7
d_call: NA
v_call: TRBV7-9
cdr3_nt: TGTGCCAGCAAGCAGGGCGCCTCCTACGAGCAGTACTTC
cdr3_aa: CASKQGASYEQYF

clone_size: NA
j_call: TRBJ1-5
d_call: NA
v_call: TRBV7-2
cdr3_nt: TGTGCCAGCAGCGAAACAGGGCTACTTGGTCAGCCCCAGCATTTT
cdr3_aa: CASSETGLLGQPQHF

clone_size: NA
j_call: TRBJ2-1
d_call: NA
v_call: TRBV21-1
cdr3_nt: TGTGCCAGCGGTACTAGCGGGACCCACAATGAGCAGTTCTTC
cdr3_aa: CASGTSGTHNEQFF

clone_size: NA
j_call: TRBJ2-1
d_call: TRBD2
v_call: TRBV5-1
cdr3_nt: TGCGCCAGCAGCACCGCCGGGACTAGGGGCTACAATGAGCAGTTCTTC
cdr3_aa: CASSTAGTRGYNEQFF

clone_size: NA
j_call: TRBJ1-4
d_call: NA
v_call: TRBV28
cdr3_nt: TGTGCCAGTAGATCCGGGACGTTGGATGAAAAACTGTTTTTT
cdr3_aa: CASRSGTLDEKLFF

clone_size: once
j_call: TRBJ2-3
d_call: NA
v_call: TRBV4-2
cdr3_nt: TGTGCCAGCAGCCAAGAAATCGGAGTGGGTCGGGGAGATACGCAGTATTTT
cdr3_aa: CASSQEIGVGRGDTQYF

clone_size: NA
j_call: TRBJ1-1
d_call: NA
v_call: TRBV21-1
cdr3_nt: TGTGCCAGCAGCCAAAATGGGACGGACACTGAAGCTTTCTTT
cdr3_aa: CASSQNGTDTEAFF

clone_size: once
j_call: TRBJ2-1
d_call: NA
v_call: TRBV5-1
cdr3_nt: TGCGCCAGCAGCTTCAGTACGAGGGTGCGGGATGAGCAGTTCTTC
cdr3_aa: CASSFSTRVRDEQFF

clone_size: NA
j_call: TRBJ1-3
d_call: NA
v_call: TRBV6-5
cdr3_nt: TGTGCCAGCAGTTACTCGAGGGAGGGCTCTGGAAACACCATATATTTT
cdr3_aa: CASSYSREGSGNTIYF

clone_size: NA
j_call: TRBJ1-1
d_call: NA
v_call: TRBV7-2
cdr3_nt: TGTGCCAGCAGCTTGCACTGGGGGCCGAACACTGAAGCTTTCTTT
cdr3_aa: CASSLHWGPNTEAFF

clone_size: NA
j_call: TRBJ1-2
d_call: NA
v_call: TRBV19
cdr3_nt: TGTGCCAGTAGACAGGGATTTGGCTACACCTTC
cdr3_aa: CASRQGFGYTF

clone_size: NA
j_call: TRBJ2-2
d_call: TRBD1
v_call: TRBV23-1
cdr3_nt: TGCGCCAGCAGTCTAGGACAGGGTCTATATGCCGGGGAGCTGTTTTTT
cdr3_aa: CASSLGQGLYAGELFF

clone_size: few
j_call: TRBJ2-5
d_call: TRBD1
v_call: TRBV11-3
cdr3_nt: TGTGCCAGCAGCCCGGGACAGGTCATCTACCAAGAGACCCAGTACTTC
cdr3_aa: CASSPGQVIYQETQYF

clone_size: NA
j_call: TRBJ1-5
d_call: NA
v_call: TRBV6-1
cdr3_nt: TGTGCCAGCAAGCCCGGTCCCTATAGCAATCAGCCCCAGCATTTT
cdr3_aa: CASKPGPYSNQPQHF

clone_size: NA
j_call: TRBJ2-7
d_call: TRBD2
v_call: TRBV10-3
cdr3_nt: TGTGCCACACGGACTAGCGCCGACTACGAGCAGTACTTC
cdr3_aa: CATRTSADYEQYF

clone_size: NA
j_call: TRBJ2-1
d_call: TRBD2
v_call: TRBV4-1
cdr3_nt: TGCGCCAGCAGCCGGGGGAGGGTCGCCTACAATGAGCAGTTCTTC
cdr3_aa: CASSRGRVAYNEQFF

clone_size: NA
j_call: TRBJ2-5
d_call: TRBD1
v_call: TRBV5-1
cdr3_nt: TGCGCCAGCAGCGCGGGGACAGGGGAGGGGGAGACCCAGTACTTC
cdr3_aa: CASSAGTGEGETQYF